In its sample, the clone carrying this T cell receptor (beta chain) was seen a few times. Trimming took off 5 bases at V and 2 bases at J, with 7 bases between the two ends. The CDR3 spans 12 residues. Germline CDR1 SGDLS, CDR2 YYNGEE. The data originate from a study of blood T cell repertoires in COVID-19. Overall study: The origin of the acute and convalescent COVID-19 samples was the United States, Italy and Spain. PBMCs, B-cell-depleted T cells, or T cells were the source of the cDNA or gDNA that made up the material.

Original processing methods: Reference gene primer amplification yielded estimated nucleated cell counts. The repertoire was sequenced with immunoSEQ multiplex PCR; TCRdb's copy has only in-frame clones and lacks some. V, J and clone size are taken as reported in that table, and D and trimming were inferred from the DNA itself. The sample shows under 500,000 clones, roughly 89% of them seen only once. This receptor was obtained from a woman between 25 and 40 years old with acute or convalescent COVID-19. The genes are TRBV9 and TRBJ1-2, with D perhaps TRBD1 (5 bases). What was sequenced was peripheral blood. CDR3 coding DNA: TGTGCCAGCAGGGGGCAGAACTATGGCTACACCTTC. Its protein is CASRGQNYGYTF.